A single sample gave rise to the 11 T cell receptor beta chains below, sequenced in a study of patients and donors after allogeneic stem cell transplantation. Using its own MiXCR run on the RT-PCR reads, TCRdb lists one record per CDR3 protein. The sample lists about a million distinct CDR3 sequences; roughly 18% were seen once. Sequenced: blood, either unsorted or a sorted T cell fraction (not recorded which). These receptors were taken from a human donor who was either an allogeneic HSCT recipient or a stem cell or donor lymphocyte infusion donor (not recorded which). It is not recorded whose cells these are; they may come from a transplant donor.

This clonotype occurred many times. This chain joins TRBV18 and TRBJ2-3, with D unclear. CDR1 and CDR2 (germline): KGHSH, LQKENI. The CDR3 loop spans 14 amino acids. V was shortened by 0 bases and J by 1 base, with 5 bases between the two germline ends. The CDR3 loop reads CASSPPSRTDTQYF. In nucleotides, the CDR3 is TGTGCCAGCTCACCACCGTCGCGCACAGATACGCAGTATTTT.

This clonotype was observed a single time. CDR3 protein: CASSFPGGAETQYF. The CDR3 DNA follows: TGCGCCAGCAGCTTCCCCGGGGGCGCAGAGACCCAGTACTTC. V gene TRBV5-1 combines with J gene TRBJ2-5, with D perhaps TRBD1 or TRBD2 (6 bases each). The germline V and J ends were trimmed by 2 bases and 4 bases, with 12 bases remaining between them. Per the germline V gene, CDR1 is SGHRS and CDR2 is YFSETQ. This CDR3 is 14 amino acids long.

This clonotype appeared many times. This rearrangement joins TRBV28 to TRBJ1-1; D call uncertain. Germline V gives CDR1 MDHEN, CDR2 SYDVKM. The CDR3 contains 13 residues. Trimming shortened V by 10 bases and J by 1 base, and 13 bases separated the two germline ends. CDR3 region: CAIQLNSNTEAFF. In nucleotides, the CDR3 is TGTGCCATCCAACTAAATTCGAACACTGAAGCTTTCTTT.

V usage is TRBV24-1 and J usage is TRBJ1-2, with D possibly TRBD1 on 5 matching bases. Per germline, CDR1 KGHDR and CDR2 SFDVKD. Trimming removed 3 bases at V and 1 base at J, with 14 bases between. The CDR3 covers 16 residues. The CDR3 DNA sequence: TGTGCCACCAGTGATGCCGGGGCCGAGGTTAACTATGGCTACACCTTC. This translates into CATSDAGAEVNYGYTF.

This clonotype was seen a handful of times. The rearrangement links TRBV14 to TRBJ1-1; a weak D match, TRBD1 (5 bases). The CDR3 has 16 amino acids. V was trimmed by 0 bases and J by 1 base, leaving 12 bases between them. Germline values: CDR1 SGHDN, CDR2 FVKESK. CDR3 DNA sequence: TGTGCCAGCAGCCAAGATCTGGGGCTGAGGAACACTGAAGCTTTCTTT. Its translation: CASSQDLGLRNTEAFF.

V gene TRBV15 combines with J gene TRBJ2-1, with 7 bases that match TRBD2. The CDR3 length is 15 residues. With V trimmed by 0 bases and J by 2 bases, 1 base remained unmatched. CDR1 is LNHNV, CDR2 YYDKDF, per germline (reference sequence). The CDR3 nucleotides are TGTGCCACCAGCAGAGATCGGGGGGCCTACAATGAGCAGTTCTTC. Residues: CATSRDRGAYNEQFF.

This chain joins TRBV12-3 or TRBV12-4 and TRBJ2-3; 13 bases fit TRBD2. The CDR3 covers 16 residues. V lost 3 bases, J lost 4 bases, and 4 bases stayed unmatched. CDR3 protein: CASSFPGLAGADTQYF. The CDR3, as DNA: TGTGCCAGCAGTTTCCCCGGACTAGCGGGAGCAGATACGCAGTATTTT.

This clonotype was seen only a few times. V usage is TRBV9 and J usage is TRBJ2-4; D is possibly TRBD2 (6 bases). The V gene's germline CDR1 is SGDLS and CDR2 YYNGEE. Trimming removed 0 bases at V and 0 bases at J, with 7 bases between. This CDR3 has 15 amino acids. The CDR3 reads CASSVEGLAKNIQYF. The CDR3 DNA reads TGTGCCAGCAGCGTAGAGGGACTAGCCAAAAACATTCAGTACTTC.

This clonotype was counted ten times or more. The chain links TRBV5-1 to TRBJ1-2, with 7 nucleotides matching TRBD1. Germline-derived CDR1 and CDR2 are SGHRS and YFSETQ. The CDR3 loop spans 14 amino acids. Trimming took 4 bases from V and 5 from J; bases not matched to a gene: 8. The CDR3 nucleotides read TGCGCCAGCAGCGGGACAGCGAATAATTATGGCTACACCTTC. Translating it yields CASSGTANNYGYTF. Variable domain in full (rest from reference TRBV5-1 and TRBJ1-2): KAGVTQTPRYLIKTRGQQVTLSCSPISGHRSVSWYQQTPGQGLQFLFEYFSETQRNKGNFPGRFSGRQFSNSRSEMNVSTLELGDSALYLCASSGTANNYGYTFGSGTRLTVV.

This clonotype was seen ten or more times. The chain combines TRBV25-1 with TRBJ1-2, with no clear D. Trimming pared 8 bases from V and 4 bases from J, leaving 8 bases between. Germline loops: CDR1 MGHDK, CDR2 SYGVNS. The CDR3 runs to 11 residues. CDR3 amino acids: CASSFGYGYTF. As DNA, the CDR3 is TGTGCCAGCTCCTTTGGCTATGGCTACACCTTC.

This clonotype occurred a few times. The rearrangement uses TRBV29-1 and TRBJ1-2, with D uncertain. V gave up 7 bases and J gave up 8 bases, with 14 bases separating them. CDR1 and CDR2 from the germline V gene are SQVTM and ANQGSEA. This CDR3 has 11 residues. DNA for the CDR3: TGCAGCGACGCGGGAGTGGGCGGCTACACCTTC. It is translated as CSDAGVGGYTF.